This is a list of T cell receptor beta chains from one sample in a study of T cells expressing NK-cell markers. TCRdb reprocessed the 5' RACE reads; each CDR3 protein has one entry and no DNA is given. Reported are about 430,000 distinct CDR3 sequences; the ten largest clones contain 1.4%. Input material: blood T cells: a sorted CD56 or NKG2C T cell subset, CD4+ or CD8+ T cells, or bulk PBMC T cells (not recorded which). Receptors were obtained from a woman aged 45-65 years in good health. CDR3s include the opening cysteine and the closing phenylalanine or tryptophan.

CDR3 protein,V gene,J gene
CASSEKGTEAFF,TRBV10-1,TRBJ1-1
CASSELAQGNTEAFF,TRBV6-1,TRBJ1-1
CASSEAGTMVGNTIYF,TRBV2,TRBJ1-3
CASSVDWGDTQYF,TRBV6-1,TRBJ2-3
CASMSSWAGELFF,TRBV6-1,TRBJ2-2
CSAPKSGRGKIYNEQFF,TRBV20-1,TRBJ2-1
CASSLWTDANYGYTF,TRBV7-9,TRBJ1-2
CASSGGLSRDEQYF,TRBV12-3/TRBV12-4,TRBJ2-7
CASSFGTYYEQYF,TRBV5-1,TRBJ2-7
CATSAGLYTGELFF,TRBV24-1,TRBJ2-2
CASSQDGGGAGGHNEQFF,TRBV4-1,TRBJ2-1